The entry below gives a single TCR beta chain sequence along with its context. This sample is part of a study of blood T cell repertoires in COVID-19. At the level of the study: Sites across the United States, Italy and Spain contributed samples from acute and convalescent COVID-19. From T cells, B-cell-depleted T cells, or PBMCs came the material, which was cDNA or gDNA.

In the authors' workflow: Nucleated cell counts were estimated from reference gene primer amplification. Measured with immunoSEQ multiplex PCR; TCRdb has only the in-frame clones, and not every one. V and J calls and clone size are copied from that table; D and trimming were computed from the DNA. The sample records about 76,000 clones, 87% being singletons. Specimen: peripheral blood. The receptor was isolated from a young man with acute or convalescent COVID-19.

CDR3 residues: CASSLAGHFNQPQHF. Here the CDR3 DNA reads TGCGCCAGCAGCTTGGCTGGACACTTCAATCAGCCCCAGCATTTT. This chain connects TRBV5-1 to TRBJ1-5, with a weak D call TRBD1 (5 bases). Germline CDR1 reads SGHRS; CDR2 reads YFSETQ. The V end was cut by 0 bases, the J end by 3 bases, with 10 bases between. The length of the CDR3 is 15 residues.